The 22 T cell receptor beta chains below all came from one sample that was sequenced in a study of shared clonotypes between healthy human individuals. TCRdb's copy holds only in-frame clones and misses some; the assay was immunoSEQ multiplex PCR. Among under 600,000 clones listed, about 96% were seen once. The sample consisted of naive CD4+ T cells sorted from blood. Subset meaning: CD45RA+ positively selected. The receptors come from a woman in her twenties or thirties in good health.

This clone has just one count. This rearrangement joins TRBV6-5 to TRBJ1-2; D is possibly TRBD1 (6 bases). V gave up 5 bases and J gave up 4 bases, with 14 bases separating them. In germline, CDR1 is MNHEY, CDR2 SVGAGI. CDR3 length equals 14 residues. This chain's CDR3 is CASSKAGAIYGYTF. CDR3 bases: TGTGCCAGCAGTAAGGCGGGGGCGATCTATGGCTACACCTTC.

This rearrangement joins TRBV28 to TRBJ1-2; D possibly corresponds to TRBD1 (5 bases). The CDR3 loop spans 14 amino acids. The V end lost 6 bases, the J end lost 8 bases, and 19 bases lay between the germline ends. Germline V CDR1 and CDR2: MDHEN, SYDVKM. CDR3 sequence reads: CASRTSPQGGGYTF. The CDR3 region has the DNA TGTGCCAGCAGGACCTCACCGCAGGGAGGGGGCTACACCTTC.

The genes are TRBV28 and TRBJ1-1, with no clear D. Trimming pared 3 bases from V and 4 bases from J, leaving 15 bases between. The germline gives CDR1 MDHEN, CDR2 SYDVKM. This CDR3 comprises 15 residues. The CDR3 region is CASSFPPGRVTEAFF. Written as DNA, the CDR3 is TGTGCCAGCAGTTTCCCCCCGGGGAGGGTCACTGAAGCTTTCTTT.

This chain uses TRBV5-1 with TRBJ1-2, with 7 bases aligning to TRBD1. CDR1 SGHRS and CDR2 YFSETQ come from the germline V gene. The CDR3 runs 13 residues. Trimming at V came to 4 bases and at J to 3 bases, leaving 3 bases not matched to a gene. The CDR3 DNA sequence: TGCGCCAGCAGCCACGGGACAGACTATGGCTACACCTTC. Translating it yields CASSHGTDYGYTF.

This chain connects TRBV6-6 to TRBJ2-2; D is uncertain. CDR3 length equals 15 residues. V lost 5 bases, J lost 1 base, and 11 bases lay in between. Germline V CDR1 and CDR2: MNHNY, SVGAGI (reference sequence). The CDR3: CASSQLLMNTGELFF. CDR3 in DNA: TGTGCCAGCAGTCAACTGCTAATGAACACCGGGGAGCTGTTTTTT.

The CDR3, as DNA: TGTGCCAGCCTCACCCCCGGGTGGGGGTATGGCTACACCTTC. Its translation is CASLTPGWGYGYTF. The chain links TRBV21-1 to TRBJ1-2. TRBV21-1 is described as a pseudogene. This CDR3 contains 14 residues.

The CDR3 DNA sequence: TGTGCCAGCAGCCCCTGGGGGGGACAGGTGAGCTCCTACGAGCAGTACTTC. It is translated as CASSPWGGQVSSYEQYF. The chain employs TRBV28 and TRBJ2-5; D might be TRBD1 (8 bases). The J call could be wrong; TRBJ2-7 is a better fit for the DNA end. Germline V CDR1 and CDR2: MDHEN, SYDVKM. The CDR3 runs 17 residues.

The rearrangement links TRBV10-2 to TRBJ1-1; 8 bases are shared with TRBD1. Per the germline V gene, CDR1 is WSHSY and CDR2 is SAAADI. V was clipped by 7 bases and J by 7 bases; unmatched bases: 8. CDR3 length: 13 amino acids. The CDR3: CASTTQGVGEAFF. CDR3 DNA sequence: TGCGCCAGCACAACACAGGGGGTTGGTGAAGCTTTCTTT.

V gene TRBV28 combines with J gene TRBJ2-7, with 7 bases identical to TRBD1. V gave up 5 bases and J gave up 3 bases; unmatched junction bases: 10. Germline V gene sequence: CDR1 MDHEN, CDR2 SYDVKM. This CDR3 has 15 residues. The CDR3 DNA reads as TGTGCCAGCAGTCAGCCAGGGGGTGGGAACTACGAGCAGTACTTC. Amino acid sequence: CASSQPGGGNYEQYF.

The rearrangement links TRBV9 to TRBJ2-3, with D unresolved. The CDR3 sequence is 15 residues long. V shed 3 bases and J shed 4 bases, with 15 bases lying between them. Per the germline V gene, CDR1 is SGDLS and CDR2 is YYNGEE. The DNA for the CDR3 is TGTGCCAGCAGCGCCCTTGTAGCCCCCCCAGATACGCAGTATTTT. Translating gives CASSALVAPPDTQYF.

The chain employs TRBV7-5 and TRBJ1-1. TRBV7-5 corresponds to a pseudogene. The CDR3 sequence is 14 residues long. CDR3 region: CVRSLESRNTEAFF. The CDR3 DNA follows: TGTGTCAGAAGCTTAGAGTCCCGGAACACTGAAGCTTTCTTT.

The chain carries TRBV18 and TRBJ1-1; D gene ambiguous. The V gene's germline CDR1 is KGHSH and CDR2 LQKENI. CDR3 length: 13 amino acids. Trimming stripped 0 bases from V and 10 bases from J, with 12 bases between. The CDR3 sequence is CASSPPESSGAFF. The CDR3 DNA reads as TGTGCCAGCTCACCACCGGAATCCAGCGGAGCTTTCTTT.

CDR3 in DNA: TGTGCCAGCAACCCTCCGCACCGATTCTACGAGCAGTACTTC. This encodes CASNPPHRFYEQYF. This chain connects TRBV6-4 to TRBJ2-7; D not certain. The germline V gene has CDR1 MRHNA and CDR2 SNTAGT. The V end was cut by 7 bases, the J end by 3 bases, with 16 bases between. The CDR3 has 14 amino acids.

The V call is TRBV7-9, the J call TRBJ2-4, with D tentatively TRBD2 (6 bases). CDR1 and CDR2 from the germline V gene are SEHNR and FQNEAQ (reference sequence). V was cut by 4 bases and J by 2 bases, with 12 bases left in between. This CDR3 has 15 residues. CDR3 protein: CASSSSAGPKNIQYF. CDR3 nucleotides: TGTGCCAGCAGCTCCTCAGCGGGTCCCAAAAACATTCAGTACTTC. The whole variable domain, filled in from reference TRBV7-9 and TRBJ2-4, reads DTGVSQNPRHKITKRGQNVTFRCDPISEHNRLYWYRQTLGQGPEFLTYFQNEAQLEKSRLLSDRFSAERPKGSFSTLEIQRTEQGDSAMYLCASSSSAGPKNIQYFGAGTRLSVL.

The rearrangement links TRBV7-2 to TRBJ2-2, with 9 bases matching TRBD2. The CDR3 runs to 16 residues. Trimming cost V 1 base and J 6 bases; bases outside gene matches: 6. Germline CDR1 SGHTA, CDR2 FQGNSA. For the CDR3, the DNA is TGTGCCAGCAGCTTAGGTGGCGGGAGGGCCCCCGGGGAGCTGTTTTTT. Protein: CASSLGGGRAPGELFF. Together with reference TRBV7-2 and TRBJ2-2, the CDR3 gives the full variable domain: GAGVSQSPSNKVTEKGKDVELRCDPISGHTALYWYRQSLGQGLEFLIYFQGNSAPDKSGLPSDRFSAERTGGSVSTLTIQRTQQEDSAVYLCASSLGGGRAPGELFFGEGSRLTVL.

J is TRBJ1-2 and V is TRBV7-6; D ambiguous. The CDR3 loop spans 12 amino acids. Trimming removed 7 bases at V and 3 bases at J, with 9 bases between. The V gene's germline CDR1 is SGHVS and CDR2 FNYEAQ. CDR3 sequence (DNA): TGTGCCAGCACCGTGGCAGACTATGGCTACACCTTC. Translating it yields CASTVADYGYTF.

The rearrangement uses TRBV6-1 and TRBJ2-2, with D unresolved. V was pared by 2 bases and J by 8 bases, with 12 bases between. The CDR3 is 14 amino acids. Germline V CDR1 and CDR2: MNHNS, SASEGT. In DNA, the CDR3 is TGTGCCAGCAGTGAATCTATCTTCGGGGGGGAGCTGTTTTTT. Protein: CASSESIFGGELFF.

The chain joins TRBV28 to TRBJ2-3; D gene ambiguous. The CDR3 sequence is 15 residues long. Trimming stripped 4 bases from V and 2 bases from J, with 13 bases between. CDR1 is MDHEN, CDR2 SYDVKM, per germline. As DNA, the CDR3 is TGTGCCAGCAGTTCCCCCCCGAAATACACAGATACGCAGTATTTT. Protein product: CASSSPPKYTDTQYF.

The gene calls are TRBV7-9 and TRBJ2-5, with 7 nucleotides matching TRBD1. With 5 bases clipped from V and 3 bases from J, the junction kept 3 bases outside the gene matches. The CDR3 runs 13 residues. The V gene's germline CDR1 is SEHNR and CDR2 FQNEAQ (reference sequence). The CDR3 protein is CASSLTGEETQYF. Here the CDR3 DNA reads TGTGCCAGCAGCCTTACAGGGGAAGAGACCCAGTACTTC.

The chain couples TRBV28 to TRBJ2-7, with 7 nucleotides matching TRBD1. Per germline, CDR1 MDHEN and CDR2 SYDVKM. V was clipped by 7 bases and J by 10 bases; unmatched bases: 22. CDR3 size: 16 residues. The DNA for the CDR3 is TGTGCCAGCACCGGGGTCGAGGGGGCGGCTAGCACGAAACAGTACTTC. Translated: CASTGVEGAASTKQYF.

On this clone itself: Other DNA sequences from this sample encode an identical CDR3 as well. The rearrangement uses TRBV28 and TRBJ2-7, with 7 bases fitting TRBD1. The V and J ends lost 2 bases and 1 base, in that order; junction bases with no gene match: 5. Looked up from germline, CDR1 is MDHEN and CDR2 is SYDVKM. The CDR3 consists of 15 residues. The CDR3 sequence is CASSLPGTVSYEQYF. CDR3 bases: TGTGCCAGCAGTTTACCCGGGACAGTTTCCTACGAGCAGTACTTC.

This chain links TRBV7-9 with TRBJ2-7; D uncertain. Germline V gene sequence: CDR1 SEHNR, CDR2 FQNEAQ (reference sequence). The V and J ends lost 1 base and 4 bases respectively, with 11 bases between them. This CDR3 contains 14 residues. The CDR3 region is CASSLVPPGYEQYF. DNA of the CDR3: TGTGCCAGCAGCTTAGTCCCCCCCGGGTACGAGCAGTACTTC.